These 15 T cell receptor beta chains were sequenced from one sample in a study of blood T cell repertoires in COVID-19. Profiling relied on immunoSEQ multiplex PCR, and the TCRdb table lists in-frame clones only, not all of them. The sample lists about 50,000 clones, approximately 85% occurring once. Sequenced: peripheral blood. These receptor sequences come from a human donor in a cohort sampled during active COVID-19.

The chain carries TRBV6-2 or TRBV6-3 and TRBJ2-7, with TRBD1 matching 8 bases. The ends lost 2 bases at V and 0 bases at J; junction bases unmatched: 12. CDR1 and CDR2 from the germline V gene are MNHEY and SVGEGT. This CDR3 is built from 18 residues. The CDR3 spells CASSYAIPGTGPSYEQYF. The DNA for the CDR3 is TGTGCCAGCAGTTACGCAATACCCGGGACAGGACCCTCCTACGAGCAGTACTTC.

The gene calls are TRBV6-5 and TRBJ2-7; the D gene is possibly TRBD1 (6 bases). Trimming took 7 bases from V and 2 from J, leaving 18 bases between them. The CDR3 length is 15 residues. Germline-derived CDR1 and CDR2 are MNHEY and SVGAGI. In nucleotides, the CDR3 is TGTGCCAGCACACCGACCGGGACATCGGCCTACGAGCAGTACTTC. Its translation is CASTPTGTSAYEQYF.

The V call is TRBV25-1, the J call TRBJ2-2; D remains ambiguous. Germline V gives CDR1 MGHDK, CDR2 SYGVNS. Trimming took off 2 bases at V and 2 bases at J, with 9 bases between the two ends. This CDR3 spans 15 amino acids. The CDR3 DNA reads as TGTGCCAGCAGTGAAATGGGCAGAAACACCGGGGAGCTGTTTTTT. It yields the protein CASSEMGRNTGELFF.

CDR3 sequence reads: CASPEGTSGNEQFF. In DNA form, the CDR3 reads TGCGCCAGCCCGGAAGGGACTAGCGGCAATGAGCAGTTCTTC. The chain has TRBV10-1 and TRBJ2-1; TRBD2 aligns across 11 bases. Germline assignment: CDR1 WNHNN and CDR2 SYGVQD (reference sequence). The CDR3 contains 14 residues. V lost 8 bases and J lost 6; bases outside the gene matches: 6.

The chain combines TRBV30 with TRBJ1-6, with D maybe TRBD1 (6 bases). The germline CDR1 and CDR2 sequences are GTSNPN and SVGIG (reference sequence). The ends were cut back, 0 bases at V and 9 bases at J, with 15 bases in the middle. This CDR3 is 15 amino acids long. This CDR3 is CAWSVAVQGGSPLHF. The CDR3 DNA reads TGTGCCTGGAGTGTGGCGGTCCAAGGGGGTTCACCCCTCCACTTT.

The chain carries TRBV6-2 or TRBV6-3 and TRBJ2-3, with TRBD2 identical over 7 bases. Unmatched junction bases numbered 12, after V lost 6 bases and J lost 3 bases. In germline, CDR1 is MNHEY, CDR2 SVGEGT. The CDR3 is made up of 16 amino acids. The CDR3 region is CASSSGRGSTTDTQYF. Here the CDR3 DNA reads TGTGCCAGCAGCTCCGGCCGCGGGAGCACAACAGATACGCAGTATTTT.

This clone has just a few counts. This chain uses TRBV2 with TRBJ1-2; maybe TRBD1 (5 bases). Germline V gene sequence: CDR1 SNHLY, CDR2 FYNNEI. This CDR3 has 12 residues. V was shortened by 3 bases and J by 7 bases, with 9 bases between the two germline ends. CDR3 region: CASSELGGGYTF. Written as DNA, the CDR3 is TGTGCCAGCAGTGAGCTCGGGGGTGGCTACACCTTC.

The chain links TRBV5-5 to TRBJ1-1; perhaps TRBD1 as D (6 bases). V dropped 0 bases and J dropped 4 bases, with 10 bases sitting between them. This CDR3 contains 14 residues. From germline, CDR1 is SGHKS and CDR2 YYEKEE (reference sequence). The CDR3, as DNA: TGTGCCAGCAGCTTGGTAGCAGGGGTCACTGAAGCTTTCTTT. Protein sequence: CASSLVAGVTEAFF.

V usage is TRBV7-9 and J usage is TRBJ2-3; TRBD1 aligns across 7 bases. V was pared by 1 base and J by 3 bases, with 13 bases of the junction left unmatched. Germline lookup yields CDR1 SEHNR and CDR2 FQNEAQ (reference sequence). The CDR3 covers 18 residues. The CDR3 spells CASSLVELGQMVTDTQYF. The CDR3 DNA is TGTGCCAGCAGCTTAGTGGAGCTGGGACAGATGGTGACAGATACGCAGTATTTT.

This clone is deemed medium-sized. This sequence joins TRBV19 and TRBJ1-6, with D hard to call. This CDR3 is built from 14 residues. Trimming pared 3 bases from V and 5 bases from J, leaving 8 bases between. Germline assignment: CDR1 LNHDA and CDR2 SQIVND (reference sequence). The chain's CDR3 is CASSIWQDNSPLHF. The DNA of the CDR3 is TGTGCCAGTAGTATCTGGCAGGATAATTCACCCCTCCACTTT.

The gene calls are TRBV5-1 and TRBJ2-3; the D gene is possibly TRBD1 (7 bases). CDR1 SGHRS and CDR2 YFSETQ come from the germline V gene. V was trimmed by 1 base and J by 1 base, leaving 13 bases between them. This CDR3 has 16 residues. CDR3 loop: CASSLSQGGRTDTQYF. The CDR3 nucleotides are TGCGCCAGCAGCTTGAGCCAGGGGGGACGCACAGATACGCAGTATTTT.

The V call is TRBV19, the J call TRBJ2-1; 9 positions match TRBD1. Germline CDR1 is LNHDA and CDR2 is SQIVND (reference sequence). This CDR3 has 15 amino acids. Unmatched junction bases numbered 13, after V lost 10 bases and J lost 6 bases. The CDR3 nucleotides are TGTGCCACGTCAGCTACCGGGACAGGGTCCAATGAGCAGTTCTTC. Translating it yields CATSATGTGSNEQFF.

This chain connects TRBV5-1 to TRBJ2-2; 12 bases line up with TRBD2. CDR3 size: 16 residues. CDR1 is SGHRS, CDR2 YFSETQ, per germline. V was clipped by 2 bases and J by 6 bases; unmatched bases: 5. In DNA, the CDR3 is TGCGCCAGCAGCTTAGACCCTAGCGGGAGGGCCGGGGAGCTGTTTTTT. Its protein product is CASSLDPSGRAGELFF.

The chain joins TRBV6-5 to TRBJ1-1; 9 bases agree with TRBD1. V dropped 6 bases and J dropped 4; count of bases not matched to a gene: 9. CDR3 size: 15 residues. In germline, CDR1 is MNHEY, CDR2 SVGAGI. The CDR3 DNA reads TGTGCCAGCAGCCCCGGGACAGGGTTTTTCACTGAAGCTTTCTTT. Its protein product is CASSPGTGFFTEAFF.

The chain combines TRBV6-6 with TRBJ2-3, with D perhaps TRBD1 (6 bases). In germline, CDR1 is MNHNY, CDR2 SVGAGI (reference sequence). The CDR3 consists of 15 residues. The V end lost 6 bases, the J end lost 1 base, and 14 bases lay between the germline ends. The CDR3 sequence is CASRNRVGGTDTQYF. As DNA, the CDR3 is TGTGCCAGCAGGAACAGGGTAGGGGGCACAGATACGCAGTATTTT.